This T cell receptor beta chain was identified during a study of blood T cells in healthy people across ages. Donation came from healthy Caucasian individuals in Russia who were aged 6 to 90. Every sample gave at least 6 micrograms of total RNA when it was extracted. This clonotype was detected ten times or more. The CDR3 covers 14 residues. CDR1 and CDR2 from the germline V gene are MNHEY and SVGAGI. The V end was cut by 4 bases, the J end by 6 bases, with 10 bases between. A second PCR of about 7 to 12 cycles used a sample-barcoded 5' primer and a J-beta primer mix. TCRdb re-derived calls from the 5' RACE reads in MiXCR, one entry per CDR3 protein. The sample has 1.5 million to 2 million distinct CDR3 sequences; under 30% are singletons.

The specimen was blood. This receptor was identified in a woman in her 30s in good health. The chain combines TRBV6-5 with TRBJ2-6, with no clear D. The DNA of the CDR3 is TGTGCCAGCAGTTTAGGTATACAGGCCAACGTCCTGACTTTC. Its translation: CASSLGIQANVLTF.